The 19 T cell receptor beta chains reported below all come from one sample, sequenced in a study of T-cell memory formation after mild COVID-19. TCRdb analysed the 5' RACE reads with MiXCR anew, one entry per CDR3 protein. The sample lists 140,000 to 150,000 distinct CDR3 sequences, roughly 21% occurring once. Sequencing was performed on PBMCs or a T cell subset sorted from them (not recorded which). Receptors were obtained from an adult woman who had mild COVID-19 (a few samples of this study predate the infection). Cell type and time point are not known.

This clonotype was counted only a few times. DNA for the CDR3: TGCGCCAGCAGCCTCCGGTCGGACCACCTAGGGGGTGAGCAGTTCTTC. Translating gives CASSLRSDHLGGEQFF. The rearrangement joins TRBV4-1 to TRBJ2-1; possible D gene TRBD1, 6 bases. Germline lookup yields CDR1 MGHRA and CDR2 YSYEKL. Trimming removed 4 bases at V and 9 bases at J, with 22 bases between. CDR3 length: 16 residues.

This chain connects TRBV15 to TRBJ2-3, with no clear D. The V gene lost 2 bases and the J gene lost 2 bases, with 14 bases spanning the gap. The germline CDR1 and CDR2 sequences are LNHNV and YYDKDF (reference sequence). This CDR3 is 16 amino acids long. CDR3: CATSRKTLLLTDTQYF. CDR3 sequence (DNA): TGTGCCACCAGCAGAAAGACCCTTCTCCTCACAGATACGCAGTATTTT. Variable domain in full (rest from reference TRBV15 and TRBJ2-3): DAMVIQNPRYQVTQFGKPVTLSCSQTLNHNVMYWYQQKSSQAPKLLFHYYDKDFNNEADTPDNFQSRRPNTSFCFLDIRSPGLGDTAMYLCATSRKTLLLTDTQYFGPGTRLTVL.

Here the CDR3 DNA reads TGTGCCAGCAGCTCCGTACAGGGGGCGCGGGACAATGAGCAGTTCTTC. Encoded protein: CASSSVQGARDNEQFF. The genes are TRBV12-3 or TRBV12-4 and TRBJ2-1; 9 nucleotides line up with TRBD1. The V and J ends lost 6 bases and 5 bases, in that order; junction bases with no gene match: 11. The length of the CDR3 is 16 residues.

In this sample, this clonotype turned up a few times. The chain links TRBV15 to TRBJ2-1; 9 nucleotides align to TRBD1. CDR1 is LNHNV and CDR2 is YYDKDF in the germline V gene (reference sequence). CDR3 length: 15 residues. With 5 bases clipped from V and 4 bases from J, the junction kept 6 bases outside the gene matches. The CDR3 loop is CATSPDRGGYNEQFF. Here the CDR3 DNA reads TGTGCCACCAGCCCTGACAGGGGGGGATACAATGAGCAGTTCTTC. The full variable domain, completed using reference TRBV15 and TRBJ2-1, is DAMVIQNPRYQVTQFGKPVTLSCSQTLNHNVMYWYQQKSSQAPKLLFHYYDKDFNNEADTPDNFQSRRPNTSFCFLDIRSPGLGDTAMYLCATSPDRGGYNEQFFGPGTRLTVL.

This clonotype was counted only a few times. The chain couples TRBV4-2 to TRBJ2-3, with 7 nucleotides matching TRBD2. Looked up from germline, CDR1 is LGHNA and CDR2 is YNFKEQ. The junction had 11 bases not matched to a gene; V was cut back by 4 bases and J by 7 bases. The CDR3 is 15 amino acids. Here the CDR3 reads CASSPERLAENTQYF. The CDR3, as DNA: TGTGCCAGCAGCCCCGAACGACTAGCCGAGAATACGCAGTATTTT.

The rearrangement joins TRBV18 to TRBJ1-6; 8 positions match TRBD1. V lost 4 bases to trimming and J lost 7 bases; unmatched junction nucleotides: 3. CDR1 is KGHSH and CDR2 is LQKENI in the germline V gene. The CDR3 sequence is 14 residues long. The CDR3 region has the DNA TGTGCCAGCTCACAGGACAGGGAAAATTCACCCCTCCACTTT. Protein sequence: CASSQDRENSPLHF.

This rearrangement joins TRBV11-2 to TRBJ2-1, with D hard to call. The V and J ends lost 4 bases and 5 bases respectively, with 9 bases between them. Germline-derived CDR1 and CDR2 are SGHAT and FQNNGV. CDR3 size: 13 residues. Written as DNA, the CDR3 is TGTGCCAGCAGCTCCCTACCTAACAATGAGCAGTTCTTC. This encodes CASSSLPNNEQFF.

This clonotype turned up a few times. V is TRBV18 and J is TRBJ1-2; perhaps TRBD1 as D (5 bases). V shed 8 bases and J shed 2 bases, with 15 bases lying between them. The CDR3 contains 14 residues. Germline V CDR1 and CDR2: KGHSH, LQKENI. The CDR3 DNA follows: TGTGCCAGCGCCCCCGGGACGGACAACTATGGCTACACCTTC. This translates into CASAPGTDNYGYTF.

V usage is TRBV29-1 and J usage is TRBJ2-7, with D perhaps matching TRBD1 (7 bases). V shed 7 bases and J shed 11 bases, with 18 bases lying between them. Germline CDR1 is SQVTM and CDR2 is ANQGSEA. This CDR3 region has 11 residues. CDR3 nucleotides: TGCAGCGGCGGGACAGCGGAAGGGGAGTACTTC. It codes for CSGGTAEGEYF.

The gene calls are TRBV7-9 and TRBJ1-1; D is uncertain. V shed 5 bases and J shed 1 base, with 11 bases lying between them. There are 14 residues in the CDR3. CDR1 and CDR2 (germline): SEHNR, FQNEAQ (reference sequence). The CDR3 protein is CASSTQLGNTEAFF. The CDR3 DNA reads as TGTGCCAGCAGCACCCAACTGGGGAACACTGAAGCTTTCTTT.

This clonotype was seen a handful of times. This chain uses TRBV5-5 with TRBJ2-3; 10 nucleotides align to TRBD1. Germline CDR1 is SGHKS and CDR2 is YYEKEE (reference sequence). V lost 4 bases to trimming and J lost 0 bases; unmatched junction nucleotides: 2. The CDR3 contains 15 residues. The CDR3 nucleotides are TGTGCCAGCAGCCAGACAGGGGGCAGCACAGATACGCAGTATTTT. This translates into CASSQTGGSTDTQYF.

The chain has TRBV29-1 and TRBJ2-2; D gene uncertain. This CDR3 spans 12 amino acids. The ends were cut back, 4 bases at V and 2 bases at J, with 5 bases in the middle. Germline CDR1 reads SQVTM; CDR2 reads ANQGSEA. The CDR3 region has the DNA TGCAGCGTTGCGAAAAACACCGGGGAGCTGTTTTTT. It specifies CSVAKNTGELFF.

Ten or more counts support this clonotype. The chain is built from TRBV7-9 and TRBJ2-2, with TRBD2 as a possible D gene (6 bases). V was shortened by 5 bases and J by 2 bases, with 12 bases between the two germline ends. This CDR3 is 15 amino acids long. The germline V gene encodes CDR1 SEHNR and CDR2 FQNEAQ (reference sequence). The CDR3 bases are TGTGCCAGCAGCAACCCTAGCGCTAACACCGGGGAGCTGTTTTTT. It is translated as CASSNPSANTGELFF.

The chain links TRBV2 to TRBJ2-3; tentatively, D is TRBD2 (6 bases). The germline gives CDR1 SNHLY, CDR2 FYNNEI. There are 11 residues in the CDR3. V shed 4 bases and J shed 10 bases, with 9 bases lying between them. This CDR3 reads CASSGRAAQYF. The CDR3 DNA is TGTGCCAGCAGTGGGAGGGCGGCGCAGTATTTT.

A few counts support this clonotype. The chain links TRBV24-1 to TRBJ2-6, with D uncertain. CDR1 and CDR2 (germline): KGHDR, SFDVKD. This CDR3 has 17 residues. V lost 3 bases and J 0 bases, leaving 11 bases between the germline ends. The CDR3 sequence is CATSDVGPSSGANVLTF. The CDR3 nucleotides read TGTGCCACCAGTGATGTCGGACCGAGCTCTGGGGCCAACGTCCTGACTTTC.

This clonotype was seen a few times. The V and J genes are TRBV5-1 and TRBJ2-1; 7 nucleotides agree with TRBD2. V lost 4 bases, J lost 7 bases, and 8 bases stayed unmatched. CDR1 SGHRS and CDR2 YFSETQ come from the germline V gene. The CDR3 is 14 residues long. In DNA, the CDR3 is TGCGCCAGCAGCCCCCAGCGGGGAGGTAATGAGCAGTTCTTC. The encoded protein is CASSPQRGGNEQFF. The full variable domain, its missing parts supplied by reference TRBV5-1 and TRBJ2-1, is KAGVTQTPRYLIKTRGQQVTLSCSPISGHRSVSWYQQTPGQGLQFLFEYFSETQRNKGNFPGRFSGRQFSNSRSEMNVSTLELGDSALYLCASSPQRGGNEQFFGPGTRLTVL.

This sequence joins TRBV3-1 and TRBJ2-3; no reliable D call. The CDR3 consists of 12 residues. V lost 8 bases and J lost 7, with 13 bases in between. The germline V gene encodes CDR1 LGHDT and CDR2 YNNKEL (reference sequence). The CDR3 DNA sequence: TGTGCCAGCTCCCTAAAGGCGTATACGCAGTATTTT. Translated: CASSLKAYTQYF.

The chain recombines TRBV6-5 with TRBJ1-2, with 8 positions matching TRBD1. V lost 1 base, J lost 11 bases, and 9 bases stayed unmatched. This CDR3 has 14 residues. In germline, CDR1 is MNHEY, CDR2 SVGAGI. The CDR3 spells CASSYLQGESWYTF. The CDR3 DNA reads TGTGCCAGCAGTTACTTACAGGGGGAGTCCTGGTACACCTTC.

The chain combines TRBV6-2 or TRBV6-3 with TRBJ2-1, with 7 bases aligning to TRBD2. Germline V gene sequence: CDR1 MNHEY, CDR2 SVGEGT. The CDR3 is 16 amino acids. J lost 6 bases, V lost 7 bases, and 15 bases had no gene match. The CDR3 DNA reads as TGTGCCAGCACCCCCCCAGGGCGGGAGAAACTCAATGAGCAGTTCTTC. Amino acid sequence: CASTPPGREKLNEQFF.